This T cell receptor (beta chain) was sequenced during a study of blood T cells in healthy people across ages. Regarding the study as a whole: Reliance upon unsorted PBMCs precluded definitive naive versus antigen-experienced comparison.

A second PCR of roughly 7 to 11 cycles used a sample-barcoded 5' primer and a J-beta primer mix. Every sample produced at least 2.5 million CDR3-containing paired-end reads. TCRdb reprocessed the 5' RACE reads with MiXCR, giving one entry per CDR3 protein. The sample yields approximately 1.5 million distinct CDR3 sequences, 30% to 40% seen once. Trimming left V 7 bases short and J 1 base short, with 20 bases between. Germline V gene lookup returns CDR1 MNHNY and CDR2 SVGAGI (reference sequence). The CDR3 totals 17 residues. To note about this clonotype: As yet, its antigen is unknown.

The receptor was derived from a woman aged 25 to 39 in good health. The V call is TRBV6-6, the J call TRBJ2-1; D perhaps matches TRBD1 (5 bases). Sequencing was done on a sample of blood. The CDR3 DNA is TGTGCCAGCATCCCACTGCCAGTAGCAGGGTCCTACAATGAGCAGTTCTTC. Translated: CASIPLPVAGSYNEQFF.